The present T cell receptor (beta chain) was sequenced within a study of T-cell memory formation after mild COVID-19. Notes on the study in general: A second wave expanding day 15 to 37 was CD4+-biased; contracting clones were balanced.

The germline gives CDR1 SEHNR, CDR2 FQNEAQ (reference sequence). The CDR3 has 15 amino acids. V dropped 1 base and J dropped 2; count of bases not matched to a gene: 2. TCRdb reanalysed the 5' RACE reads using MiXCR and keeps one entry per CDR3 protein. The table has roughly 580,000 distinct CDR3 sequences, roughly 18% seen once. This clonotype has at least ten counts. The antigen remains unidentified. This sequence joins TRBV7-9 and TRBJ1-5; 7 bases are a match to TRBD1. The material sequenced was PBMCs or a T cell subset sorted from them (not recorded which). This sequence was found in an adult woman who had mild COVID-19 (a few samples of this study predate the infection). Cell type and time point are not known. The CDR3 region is CASSLEGGGNQPQHF. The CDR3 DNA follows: TGTGCCAGCAGCTTAGAAGGGGGCGGCAATCAGCCCCAGCATTTT.